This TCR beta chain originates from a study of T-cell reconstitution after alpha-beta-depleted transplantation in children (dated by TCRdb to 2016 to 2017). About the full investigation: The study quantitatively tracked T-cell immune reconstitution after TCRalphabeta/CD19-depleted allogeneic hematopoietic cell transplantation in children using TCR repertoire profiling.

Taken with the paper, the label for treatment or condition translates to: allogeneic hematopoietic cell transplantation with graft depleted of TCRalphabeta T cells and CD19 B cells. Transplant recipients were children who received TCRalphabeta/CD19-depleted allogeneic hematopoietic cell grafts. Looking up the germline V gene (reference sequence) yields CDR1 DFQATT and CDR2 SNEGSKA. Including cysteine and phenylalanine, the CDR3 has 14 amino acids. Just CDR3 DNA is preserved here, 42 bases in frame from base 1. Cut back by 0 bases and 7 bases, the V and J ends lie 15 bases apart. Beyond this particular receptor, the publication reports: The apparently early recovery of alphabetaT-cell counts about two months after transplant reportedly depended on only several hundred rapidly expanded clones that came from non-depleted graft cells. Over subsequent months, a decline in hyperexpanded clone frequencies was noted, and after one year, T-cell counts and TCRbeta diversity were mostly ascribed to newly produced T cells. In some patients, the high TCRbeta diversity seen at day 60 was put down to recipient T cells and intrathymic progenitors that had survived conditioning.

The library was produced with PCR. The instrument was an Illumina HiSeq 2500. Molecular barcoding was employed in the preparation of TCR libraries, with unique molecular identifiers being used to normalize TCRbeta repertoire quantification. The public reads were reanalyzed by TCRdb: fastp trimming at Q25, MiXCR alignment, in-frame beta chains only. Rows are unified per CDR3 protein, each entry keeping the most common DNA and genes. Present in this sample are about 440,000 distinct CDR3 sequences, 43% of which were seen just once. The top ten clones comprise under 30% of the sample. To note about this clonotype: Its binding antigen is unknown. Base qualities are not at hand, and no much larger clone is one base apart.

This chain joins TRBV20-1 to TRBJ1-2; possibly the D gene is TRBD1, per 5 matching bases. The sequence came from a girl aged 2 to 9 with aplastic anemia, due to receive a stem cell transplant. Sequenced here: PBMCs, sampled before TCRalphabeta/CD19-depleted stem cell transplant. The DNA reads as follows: TGCAGTGCTAGAGATCAAAATGGTCAGGGTGGCTACACCTTC. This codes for CSARDQNGQGGYTF.